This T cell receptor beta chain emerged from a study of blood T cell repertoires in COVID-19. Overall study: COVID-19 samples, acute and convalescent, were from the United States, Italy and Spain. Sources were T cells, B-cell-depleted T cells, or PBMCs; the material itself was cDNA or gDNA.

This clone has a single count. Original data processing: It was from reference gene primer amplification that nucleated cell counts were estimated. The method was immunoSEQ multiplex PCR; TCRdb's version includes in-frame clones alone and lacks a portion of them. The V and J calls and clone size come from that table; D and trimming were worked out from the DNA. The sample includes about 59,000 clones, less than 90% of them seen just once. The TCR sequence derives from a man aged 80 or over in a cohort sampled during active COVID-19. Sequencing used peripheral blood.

In nucleotides, the CDR3 is TGCAGTGCCAGTACTAGCGGGGGGGCCTATACGCAGTATTTT. Translating it yields CSASTSGGAYTQYF. The chain joins TRBV20-1 to TRBJ2-3; the match to TRBD2 covers 13 bases. Trimming removed 6 bases from V and 7 bases from J; junction bases left unmatched: 7. The length of the CDR3 is 14 residues. Germline-derived CDR1 and CDR2 are DFQATT and SNEGSKA (reference sequence).